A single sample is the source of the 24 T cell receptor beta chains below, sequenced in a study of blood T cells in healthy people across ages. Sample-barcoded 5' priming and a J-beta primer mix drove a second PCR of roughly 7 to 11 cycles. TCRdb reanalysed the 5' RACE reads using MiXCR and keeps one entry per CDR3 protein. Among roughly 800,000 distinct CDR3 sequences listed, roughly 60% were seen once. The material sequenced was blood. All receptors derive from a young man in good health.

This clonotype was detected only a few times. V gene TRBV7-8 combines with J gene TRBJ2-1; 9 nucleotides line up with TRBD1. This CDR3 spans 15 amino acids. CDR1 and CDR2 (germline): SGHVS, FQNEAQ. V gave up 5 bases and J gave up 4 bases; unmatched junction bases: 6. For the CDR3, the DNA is TGTGCCAGCAGCACACAGGGGGCTCCATACAATGAGCAGTTCTTC. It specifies CASSTQGAPYNEQFF.

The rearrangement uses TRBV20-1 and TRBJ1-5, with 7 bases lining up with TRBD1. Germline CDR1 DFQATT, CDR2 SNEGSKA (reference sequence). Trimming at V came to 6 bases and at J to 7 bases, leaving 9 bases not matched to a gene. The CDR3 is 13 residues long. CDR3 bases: TGCAGTGCGAGAACAGGGGAAGGGCAGCCCCAGCATTTT. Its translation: CSARTGEGQPQHF.

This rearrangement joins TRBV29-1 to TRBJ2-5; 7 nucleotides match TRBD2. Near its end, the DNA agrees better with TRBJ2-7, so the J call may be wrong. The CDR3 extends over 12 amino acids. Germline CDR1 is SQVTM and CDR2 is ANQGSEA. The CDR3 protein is CSVAGLEAEQYF. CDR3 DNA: TGCAGCGTTGCAGGACTAGAGGCCGAGCAGTACTTC.

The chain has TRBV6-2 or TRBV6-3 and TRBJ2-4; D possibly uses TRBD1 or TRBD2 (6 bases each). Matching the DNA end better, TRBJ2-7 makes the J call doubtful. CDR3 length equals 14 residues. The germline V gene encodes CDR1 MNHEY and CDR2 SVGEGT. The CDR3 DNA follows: TGTGCCAGCAGTCCCCAAGAGGGGGACTCCGAGCAGTACTTC. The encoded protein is CASSPQEGDSEQYF.

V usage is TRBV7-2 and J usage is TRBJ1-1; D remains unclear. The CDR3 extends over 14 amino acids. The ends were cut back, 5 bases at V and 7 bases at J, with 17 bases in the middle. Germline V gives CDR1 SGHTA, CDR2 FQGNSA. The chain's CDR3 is CASSRGPLEGEAFF. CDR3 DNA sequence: TGTGCCAGCAGCCGCGGACCCTTGGAAGGTGAAGCTTTCTTT.

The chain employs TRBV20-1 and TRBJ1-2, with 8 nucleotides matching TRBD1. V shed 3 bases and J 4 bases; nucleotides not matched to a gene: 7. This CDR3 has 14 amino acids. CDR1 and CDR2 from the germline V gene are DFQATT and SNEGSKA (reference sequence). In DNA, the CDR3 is TGCAGTGCTAGGCTTTGGACAGGGCCCTATGGCTACACCTTC. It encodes CSARLWTGPYGYTF.

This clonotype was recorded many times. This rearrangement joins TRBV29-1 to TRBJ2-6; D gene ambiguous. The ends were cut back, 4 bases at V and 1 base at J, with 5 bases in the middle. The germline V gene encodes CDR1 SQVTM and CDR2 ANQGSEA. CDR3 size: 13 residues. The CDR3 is CSVVVSGANVLTF. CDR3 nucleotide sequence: TGCAGCGTTGTGGTGTCTGGGGCCAACGTCCTGACTTTC.

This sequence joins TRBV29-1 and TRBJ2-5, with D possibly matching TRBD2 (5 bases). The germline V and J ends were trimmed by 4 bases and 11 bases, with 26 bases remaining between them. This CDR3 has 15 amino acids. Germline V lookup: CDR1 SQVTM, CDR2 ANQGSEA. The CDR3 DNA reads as TGCAGCGTTGTTTCTCGGGGTTCGCAAAACTACGGGCAGTACTTC. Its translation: CSVVSRGSQNYGQYF.

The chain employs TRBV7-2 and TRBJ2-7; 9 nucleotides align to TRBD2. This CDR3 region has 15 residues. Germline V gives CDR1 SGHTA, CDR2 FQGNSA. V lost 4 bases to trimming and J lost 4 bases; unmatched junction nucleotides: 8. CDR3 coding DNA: TGTGCCAGCAGCTCCAGCGGGGGGCGCGTTTACGAGCAGTACTTC. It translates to CASSSSGGRVYEQYF.

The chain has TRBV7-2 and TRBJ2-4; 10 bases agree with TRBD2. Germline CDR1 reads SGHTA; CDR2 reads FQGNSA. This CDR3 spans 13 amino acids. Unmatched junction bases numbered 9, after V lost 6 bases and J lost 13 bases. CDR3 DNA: TGTGCCAGCAGGGAGGCAGCGGGAGGGGAGCAGTACTTC. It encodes CASREAAGGEQYF. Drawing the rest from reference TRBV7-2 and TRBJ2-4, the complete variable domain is GAGVSQSPSNKVTEKGKDVELRCDPISGHTALYWYRQSLGQGLEFLIYFQGNSAPDKSGLPSDRFSAERTGGSVSTLTIQRTQQEDSAVYLCASREAAGGEQYFGAGTRLSVL.

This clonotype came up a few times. The CDR3 spells CASSSRLRGSVLDTQYF. Here the CDR3 DNA reads TGTGCCAGCAGCTCCAGACTCAGGGGTTCGGTCTTGGATACGCAGTATTTT. This sequence joins TRBV7-2 and TRBJ2-3; a possible D gene is TRBD1 (6 bases). V was clipped by 4 bases and J by 6 bases, with 23 bases between them. CDR1 and CDR2 (germline): SGHTA, FQGNSA. CDR3 length: 17 amino acids.

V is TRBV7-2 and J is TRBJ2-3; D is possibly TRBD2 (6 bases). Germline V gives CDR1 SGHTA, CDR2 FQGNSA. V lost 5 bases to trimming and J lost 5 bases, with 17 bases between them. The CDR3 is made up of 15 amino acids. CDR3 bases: TGTGCCAGCAGCACCCAACCTGGCGGGGTAGATACGCAGTATTTT. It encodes CASSTQPGGVDTQYF.

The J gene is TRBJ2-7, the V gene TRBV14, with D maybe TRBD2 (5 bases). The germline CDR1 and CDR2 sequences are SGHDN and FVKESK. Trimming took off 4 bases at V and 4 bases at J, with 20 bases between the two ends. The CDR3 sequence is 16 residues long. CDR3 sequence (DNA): TGTGCCAGCAGCCCGGTGGGGAGCCGATCCGTGTACGAGCAGTACTTC. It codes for CASSPVGSRSVYEQYF.

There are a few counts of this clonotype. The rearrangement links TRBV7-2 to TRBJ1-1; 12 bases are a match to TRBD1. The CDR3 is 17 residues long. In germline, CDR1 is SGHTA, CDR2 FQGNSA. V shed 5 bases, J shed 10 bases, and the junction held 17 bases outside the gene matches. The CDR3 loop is CASSPSPGQGATGSAFF. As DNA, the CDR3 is TGTGCCAGCAGCCCCTCCCCGGGACAGGGGGCTACGGGTTCAGCTTTCTTT.

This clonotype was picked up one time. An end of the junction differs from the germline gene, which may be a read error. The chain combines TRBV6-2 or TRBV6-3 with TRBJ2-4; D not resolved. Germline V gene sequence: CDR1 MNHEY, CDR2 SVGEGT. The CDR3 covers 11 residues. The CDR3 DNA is TGTGCCGGCAGTTACGTTGACATTCAGTACTTC. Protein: CAGSYVDIQYF.

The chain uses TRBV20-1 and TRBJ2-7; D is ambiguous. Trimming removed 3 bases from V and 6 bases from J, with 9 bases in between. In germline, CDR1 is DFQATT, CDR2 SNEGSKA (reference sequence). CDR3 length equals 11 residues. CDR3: CSASRVGEQYF. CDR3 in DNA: TGCAGTGCTAGCCGTGTGGGCGAGCAGTACTTC.

The CDR3: CASSHYGTETQYF. Here the CDR3 DNA reads TGTGCCAGCAGCCACTACGGTACGGAGACCCAGTACTTC. The chain carries TRBV14 and TRBJ2-5; D gene ambiguous. This CDR3 contains 13 residues. The germline V gene has CDR1 SGHDN and CDR2 FVKESK. Trimming took 3 bases from V and 5 from J, leaving 10 bases between them.

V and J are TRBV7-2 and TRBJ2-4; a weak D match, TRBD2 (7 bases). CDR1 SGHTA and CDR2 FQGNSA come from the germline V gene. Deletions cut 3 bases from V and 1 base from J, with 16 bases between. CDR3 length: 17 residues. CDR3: CASSLTVGGGAKNIQYF. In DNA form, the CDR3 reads TGTGCCAGCAGCTTGACGGTGGGAGGGGGGGCCAAAAACATTCAGTACTTC. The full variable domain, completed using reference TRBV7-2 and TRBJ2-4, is GAGVSQSPSNKVTEKGKDVELRCDPISGHTALYWYRQSLGQGLEFLIYFQGNSAPDKSGLPSDRFSAERTGGSVSTLTIQRTQQEDSAVYLCASSLTVGGGAKNIQYFGAGTRLSVL.

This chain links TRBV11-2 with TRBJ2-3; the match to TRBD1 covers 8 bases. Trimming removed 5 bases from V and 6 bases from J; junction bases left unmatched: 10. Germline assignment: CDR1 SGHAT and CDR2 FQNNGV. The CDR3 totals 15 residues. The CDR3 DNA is TGTGCCAGCAGCCTCCTCCGGGACAGGACGGATACGCAGTATTTT. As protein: CASSLLRDRTDTQYF.

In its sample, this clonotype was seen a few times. CDR3 amino acids: CASSYGGANEQYF. The CDR3 DNA is TGTGCCAGCAGCTACGGGGGGGCTAACGAGCAGTACTTC. V and J are TRBV7-2 and TRBJ2-5; 8 bases align to TRBD2. The J call could be wrong; TRBJ2-7 is a better fit for the DNA end. Germline CDR1 is SGHTA and CDR2 is FQGNSA. The CDR3 is made up of 13 amino acids.

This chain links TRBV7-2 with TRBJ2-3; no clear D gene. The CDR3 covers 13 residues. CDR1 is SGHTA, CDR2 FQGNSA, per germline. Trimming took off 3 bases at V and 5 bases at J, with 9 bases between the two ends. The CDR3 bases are TGTGCCAGCAGCTTGCAGGAGCGAGATACGCAGTATTTT. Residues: CASSLQERDTQYF.

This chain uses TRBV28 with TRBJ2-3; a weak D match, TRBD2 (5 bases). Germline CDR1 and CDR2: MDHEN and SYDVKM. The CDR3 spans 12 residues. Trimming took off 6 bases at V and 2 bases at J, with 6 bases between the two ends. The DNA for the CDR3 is TGTGCCAGCAGGGACTTCACAGATACGCAGTATTTT. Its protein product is CASRDFTDTQYF.

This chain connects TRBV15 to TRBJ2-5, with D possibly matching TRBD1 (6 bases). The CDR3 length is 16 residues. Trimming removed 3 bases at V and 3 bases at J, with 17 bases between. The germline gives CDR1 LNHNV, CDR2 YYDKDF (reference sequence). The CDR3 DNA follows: TGTGCCACCAGCAGGGTTAGTCGAGGGGGAGAAGAGACCCAGTACTTC. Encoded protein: CATSRVSRGGEETQYF.

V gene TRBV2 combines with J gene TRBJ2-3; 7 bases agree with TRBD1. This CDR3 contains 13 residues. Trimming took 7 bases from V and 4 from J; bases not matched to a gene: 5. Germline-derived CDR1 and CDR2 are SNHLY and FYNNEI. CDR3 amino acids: CASIRQGPDTQYF. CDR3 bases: TGTGCCAGCATACGACAGGGCCCAGATACGCAGTATTTT. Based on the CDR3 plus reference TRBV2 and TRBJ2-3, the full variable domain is EPEVTQTPSHQVTQMGQEVILRCVPISNHLYFYWYRQILGQKVEFLVSFYNNEISEKSEIFDDQFSVERPDGSNFTLKIRSTKLEDSAMYFCASIRQGPDTQYFGPGTRLTVL.